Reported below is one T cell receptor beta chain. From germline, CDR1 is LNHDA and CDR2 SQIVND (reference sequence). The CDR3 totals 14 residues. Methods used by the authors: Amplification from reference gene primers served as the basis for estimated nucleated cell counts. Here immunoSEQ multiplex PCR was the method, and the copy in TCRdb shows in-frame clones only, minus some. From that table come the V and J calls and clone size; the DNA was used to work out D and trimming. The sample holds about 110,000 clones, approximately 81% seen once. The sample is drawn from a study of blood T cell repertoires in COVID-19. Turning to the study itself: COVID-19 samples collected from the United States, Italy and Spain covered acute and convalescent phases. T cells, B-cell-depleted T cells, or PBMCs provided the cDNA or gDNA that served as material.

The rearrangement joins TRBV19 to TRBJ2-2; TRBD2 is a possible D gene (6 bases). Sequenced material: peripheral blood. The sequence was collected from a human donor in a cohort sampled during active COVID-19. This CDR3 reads CGSEGLTSTGELFF. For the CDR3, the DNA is TGTGGCTCCGAGGGACTCACGAGCACCGGGGAGCTGTTTTTT. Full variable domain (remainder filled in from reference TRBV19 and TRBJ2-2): DGGITQSPKYLFRKEGQNVTLSCEQNLNHDAMYWYRQDPGQGLRLIYYSQIVNDFQKGDIAEGYSVSREKKESFPLTVTSAQKNPTAFYLCGSEGLTSTGELFFGEGSRLTVL.